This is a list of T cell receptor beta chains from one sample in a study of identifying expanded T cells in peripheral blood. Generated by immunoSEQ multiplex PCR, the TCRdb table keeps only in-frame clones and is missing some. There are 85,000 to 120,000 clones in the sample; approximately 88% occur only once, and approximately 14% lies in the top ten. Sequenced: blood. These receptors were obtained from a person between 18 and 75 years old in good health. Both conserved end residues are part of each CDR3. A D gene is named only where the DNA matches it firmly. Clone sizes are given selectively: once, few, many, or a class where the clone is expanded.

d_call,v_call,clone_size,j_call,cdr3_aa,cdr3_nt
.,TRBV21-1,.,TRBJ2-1,CASSWPGQGFDEQFF,TGTGCCAGCAGCTGGCCCGGACAGGGGTTTGATGAGCAGTTCTTC
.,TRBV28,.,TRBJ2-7,CASRGSYEQYF,TGTGCCAGCAGGGGCTCCTACGAGCAGTACTTC
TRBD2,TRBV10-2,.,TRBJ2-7,CASSVSSGAKNEQYF,TGCGCCAGCAGTGTCTCTAGCGGGGCTAAAAACGAGCAGTACTTC
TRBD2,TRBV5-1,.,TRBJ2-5,CASSLSSGNGRLETQYF,TGCGCCAGCAGCTTGTCAAGCGGGAACGGTCGGTTGGAGACCCAGTACTTC
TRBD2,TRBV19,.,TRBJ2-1,CASSQSGSYNEQFF,TGTGCCAGTAGTCAAAGCGGGAGCTACAATGAGCAGTTCTTC
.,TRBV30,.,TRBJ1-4,CAWSSSAATNEKLFF,TGTGCCTGGAGTTCGTCGGCAGCAACTAATGAAAAACTGTTTTTT
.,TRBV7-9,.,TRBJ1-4,CASSLGVEKLFF,TGTGCCAGCAGCTTAGGGGTCGAAAAACTGTTTTTT
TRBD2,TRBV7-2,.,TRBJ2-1,CASSPTLAGGLDEQFF,TGTGCCAGCAGTCCGACACTAGCGGGAGGGCTTGATGAGCAGTTCTTC
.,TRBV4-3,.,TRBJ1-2,CASSQDLLSGNYGYTF,TGCGCCAGCAGCCAAGATCTGTTATCGGGGAACTATGGCTACACCTTC
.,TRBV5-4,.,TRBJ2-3,CASSVSSSTDTQYF,TGTGCCAGCAGCGTGTCCTCTAGCACAGATACGCAGTATTTT
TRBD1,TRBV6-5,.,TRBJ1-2,CASRRQGTNYGYTF,TGTGCCAGCAGACGACAGGGGACTAACTATGGCTACACCTTC
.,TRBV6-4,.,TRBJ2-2,CASMVLNLPNTGELFF,TGTGCCAGCATGGTTCTAAACCTTCCGAACACCGGGGAGCTGTTTTTT
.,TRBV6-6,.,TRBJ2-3,CASSYGGTLTDTQYF,TGTGCCAGCAGTTATGGCGGGACCCTCACAGATACGCAGTATTTT
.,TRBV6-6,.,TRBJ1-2,CASSDPVRSRGHGYTF,TGTGCCAGCAGCGATCCCGTGAGGTCCAGAGGCCATGGCTACACCTTC
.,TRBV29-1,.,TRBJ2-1,CSVDRTLFNEQFF,TGCAGCGTGGACAGAACCCTCTTCAATGAGCAGTTCTTC
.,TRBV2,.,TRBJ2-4,CASSSDGLNDIQYF,TGTGCCAGCAGCTCGGACGGACTCAACGACATTCAGTACTTC
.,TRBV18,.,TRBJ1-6,CASSPGGGYNSPLHF,TGTGCCAGCTCACCAGGGGGCGGGTATAATTCACCCCTCCACTTT
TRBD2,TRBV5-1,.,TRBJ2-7,CASSLALAGIYEQYF,TGCGCCAGCAGCTTGGCGCTAGCGGGAATCTACGAGCAGTACTTC
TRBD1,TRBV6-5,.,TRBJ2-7,CASSPRTGYDEQYF,TGTGCCAGCAGTCCCCGGACAGGGTACGACGAGCAGTACTTC
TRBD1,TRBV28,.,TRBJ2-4,CASSWAGQGNIQYF,TGTGCCAGCAGTTGGGCCGGACAGGGCAACATTCAGTACTTC
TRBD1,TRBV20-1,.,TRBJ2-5,CSGARGQYF,TGCAGTGGGGCCAGGGGGCAGTACTTC
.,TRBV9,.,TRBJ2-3,CASSPTGDTQYF,TGTGCCAGCAGTCCCACGGGGGATACGCAGTATTTT
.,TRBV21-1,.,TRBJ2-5,CASSNGRKETQYF,TGTGCCAGCAGCAACGGGAGAAAAGAGACCCAGTACTTC
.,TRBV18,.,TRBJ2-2,CASSPPLTLTAGELFF,TGTGCCAGCTCACCTCCGCTGACACTTACCGCCGGGGAGCTGTTTTTT
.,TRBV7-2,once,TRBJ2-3,CASSLNGGTDTQYF,TGTGCCAGCAGCTTAAACGGCGGCACAGATACGCAGTATTTT
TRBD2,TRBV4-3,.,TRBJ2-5,CASSQELSGGWETQYF,TGCGCCAGCAGCCAAGAACTTAGCGGGGGGTGGGAGACCCAGTACTTC
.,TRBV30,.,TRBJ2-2,CAWKEGPNTGELFF,TGTGCCTGGAAAGAAGGGCCGAACACCGGGGAGCTGTTTTTT
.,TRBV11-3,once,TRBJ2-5,CASSPQGGGQETQYF,TGTGCCAGCAGCCCACAGGGAGGAGGTCAAGAGACCCAGTACTTC
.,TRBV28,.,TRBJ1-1,CASSPGVPRHTEAFF,TGTGCCAGCAGCCCTGGGGTCCCGAGGCACACTGAAGCTTTCTTT
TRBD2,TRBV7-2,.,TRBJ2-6,CASSVGGGPSGANVLTF,TGTGCCAGCAGCGTCGGCGGGGGTCCCTCTGGGGCCAACGTCCTGACTTTC
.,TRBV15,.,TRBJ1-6,CATSTAGSYNSPLHF,TGTGCCACCAGCACCGCCGGATCCTATAATTCACCCCTCCACTTT
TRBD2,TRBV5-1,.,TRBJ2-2,CASGLAGGTGELFF,TGCGCCAGCGGACTAGCGGGAGGTACCGGGGAGCTGTTTTTT
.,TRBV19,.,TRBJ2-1,CASSSGDNEQFF,TGTGCCAGTTCGTCCGGGGACAATGAGCAGTTCTTC
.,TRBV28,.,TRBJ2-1,CASSLARPTYNEQFF,TGTGCCAGCAGTTTGGCGCGCCCGACCTACAATGAGCAGTTCTTC
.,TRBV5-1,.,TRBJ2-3,CASSLLKDTQYF,TGCGCCAGCAGCTTGTTGAAAGATACGCAGTATTTT
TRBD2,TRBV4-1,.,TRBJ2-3,CASSEGLAGGLDTQYF,TGCGCCAGCAGCGAAGGACTAGCGGGAGGATTGGATACGCAGTATTTT
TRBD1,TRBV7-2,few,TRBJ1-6,CASRPRTGWNSPLHF,TGTGCCAGCAGACCAAGGACAGGGTGGAATTCACCCCTCCACTTT
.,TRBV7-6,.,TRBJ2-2,CASTSGVSTTGELFF,TGTGCCAGCACCTCGGGGGTATCGACCACCGGGGAGCTGTTTTTT
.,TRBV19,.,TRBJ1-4,CASSADTATNEKLFF,TGTGCCAGTAGTGCGGACACTGCAACTAATGAAAAACTGTTTTTT
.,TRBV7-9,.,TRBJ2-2,CASRLGGAPNTGELFF,TGTGCCAGCAGGCTTGGGGGGGCCCCCAACACCGGGGAGCTGTTTTTT
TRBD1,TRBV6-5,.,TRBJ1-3,CASSYYRGNGNTIYF,TGTGCCAGCAGTTACTACAGGGGAAATGGAAACACCATATATTTT
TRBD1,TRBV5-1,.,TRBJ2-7,CASSLVGTGIDEQYF,TGCGCCAGCAGCTTGGTGGGGACAGGGATCGACGAGCAGTACTTC
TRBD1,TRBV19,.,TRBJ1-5,CASSIRQGGNQPQHF,TGTGCCAGTAGTATCCGACAGGGGGGCAATCAGCCCCAGCATTTT
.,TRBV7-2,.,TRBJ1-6,CASSFLRPEGDSPLHF,TGTGCCAGCAGCTTCCTCCGGCCCGAGGGGGATTCACCCCTCCACTTT
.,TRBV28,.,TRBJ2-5,CASSSIRALGETQYF,TGTGCCAGCAGTTCAATCCGGGCCCTAGGGGAGACCCAGTACTTC
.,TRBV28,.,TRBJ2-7,CASEDRGSEQYF,TGTGCCAGCGAAGATCGAGGAAGCGAGCAGTACTTC
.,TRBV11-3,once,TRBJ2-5,CASSPRSRETQYF,TGTGCCAGCAGCCCCCGGAGCAGAGAGACCCAGTACTTC
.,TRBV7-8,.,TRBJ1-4,CASSEGASEKLFF,TGTGCCAGCAGCGAAGGGGCTAGTGAAAAACTGTTTTTT